The 12 T cell receptor beta chains presented below share a single source sample, sequenced in a study of T cells in Graves' hyperthyroidism and ophthalmopathy. Amplification of TCR beta CDR3 regions used RNA as the template. HTBI primers drove first-round RT-PCR of the TCR CDR3. One entry per CDR3 protein, called by TCRdb with MiXCR from the multiplex PCR reads. The profile shows about 420,000 distinct CDR3 sequences, approximately 14% of them singletons. Sequencing used blood. These receptors all stem from a woman between 18 and 29 years old with Graves' hyperthyroidism.

The V gene is TRBV20-1, the J gene TRBJ2-3, with 7 bases identical to TRBD2. The V segment lost 3 bases and the J segment 0 bases; nucleotides outside the gene matches: 6. The germline V gene encodes CDR1 DFQATT and CDR2 SNEGSKA (reference sequence). CDR3 size: 15 residues. The CDR3 nucleotides are TGCAGTGCTAGGGGGGGTAGCGGGAGCACAGATACGCAGTATTTT. This codes for CSARGGSGSTDTQYF.

This clonotype was recorded many times. V usage is TRBV12-3 or TRBV12-4 and J usage is TRBJ1-5; D not resolved. The CDR3 is 13 residues long. With 3 bases removed from V and 6 bases from J, the gap between germline ends came to 9 bases. The CDR3 here is CASSLRAGQPQHF. In DNA form, the CDR3 reads TGTGCCAGCAGTTTGAGGGCCGGTCAGCCCCAGCATTTT.

The chain has TRBV9 and TRBJ2-7, with D perhaps matching TRBD1 or TRBD2 (5 bases each). Germline V gene lookup returns CDR1 SGDLS and CDR2 YYNGEE. This CDR3 comprises 12 residues. V lost 0 bases to trimming and J lost 6 bases, with 7 bases between them. The CDR3 coding sequence is TGTGCCAGCAGCGTAGGGGGGTCCGAGCAGTACTTC. As protein: CASSVGGSEQYF.

In its sample, this clonotype was seen many times. The chain is built from TRBV7-8 and TRBJ2-1; 15 nucleotides agree with TRBD2. V lost 5 bases to trimming and J lost 10 bases; unmatched junction nucleotides: 3. Germline CDR1 SGHVS, CDR2 FQNEAQ. This CDR3 is 14 amino acids long. The DNA of the CDR3 is TGTGCCAGCAGCGGACTAGCGGGGGGGGGAGAGCAGTTCTTC. It encodes CASSGLAGGGEQFF.

This clonotype was seen more than once but under ten times. J is TRBJ2-2 and V is TRBV5-4, with D possibly being TRBD1 (6 bases). The CDR3 totals 15 residues. Germline assignment: CDR1 SGHNT and CDR2 YYREEE (reference sequence). V was shortened by 4 bases and J by 9 bases, with 19 bases between the two germline ends. CDR3 in amino acids: CASSLDSNVGRELFF. As DNA, the CDR3 is TGTGCCAGCAGCCTGGACAGCAACGTAGGACGGGAGCTGTTTTTT.

This clonotype has a count of ten or more. The chain has TRBV12-3 or TRBV12-4 and TRBJ2-3; D is uncertain. The CDR3 runs 15 residues. The ends were cut back, 2 bases at V and 1 base at J, with 10 bases in the middle. This CDR3 reads CASSLSFRGTDTQYF. CDR3 sequence (DNA): TGTGCCAGCAGTTTAAGTTTTCGGGGCACAGATACGCAGTATTTT.

This clonotype came up a few times. The rearrangement links TRBV5-5 to TRBJ1-5; D gene unclear. V gave up 2 bases and J gave up 0 bases, with 9 bases separating them. Germline V CDR1 and CDR2: SGHKS, YYEKEE (reference sequence). The length of the CDR3 is 15 residues. CDR3 in amino acids: CASSLGFYSNQPQHF. The CDR3, as DNA: TGTGCCAGCAGCTTAGGGTTTTATAGCAATCAGCCCCAGCATTTT. Together with reference TRBV5-5 and TRBJ1-5, the CDR3 gives the full variable domain: DAGVTQSPTHLIKTRGQQVTLRCSPISGHKSVSWYQQVLGQGPQFIFQYYEKEERGRGNFPDRFSARQFPNYSSELNVNALLLGDSALYLCASSLGFYSNQPQHFGDGTRLSIL.

The chain recombines TRBV6-1 with TRBJ2-2; 10 bases fit TRBD2. Germline loops: CDR1 MNHNS, CDR2 SASEGT. The CDR3 loop spans 14 amino acids. The trim removed 4 bases at V and 5 bases at J, leaving 1 base unmatched. The CDR3 loop reads CASSVTSGTGELFF. DNA for the CDR3: TGTGCCAGCAGTGTGACTAGCGGGACCGGGGAGCTGTTTTTT.

A few counts support this clonotype. The V gene is TRBV20-1, the J gene TRBJ2-1; TRBD1 matches at 8 bases. After removal of 6 bases from V and 6 bases from J, the junction contained 7 bases not matched to a gene. CDR1 and CDR2 (germline): DFQATT, SNEGSKA (reference sequence). The CDR3 length is 13 residues. CDR3 nucleotide sequence: TGCAGTGCCACGACAGGGGATTTCAATGAGCAGTTCTTC. Translation gives CSATTGDFNEQFF.

With regard to this clonotype: A read error is possible here, since a much larger clone lies one base away. V is TRBV2 and J is TRBJ1-4; D is perhaps TRBD1 (5 bases). The germline gives CDR1 SNHLY, CDR2 FYNNEI. The CDR3 loop spans 14 amino acids. V dropped 10 bases and J dropped 6 bases, with 18 bases sitting between them. The CDR3 bases are TGTGCCATTACCCAGGGCCTGTTCGATGAAAAACTGTTTTTT. It yields the protein CAITQGLFDEKLFF.

This clonotype turned up a few times. A single base separates this from a much larger clone, so it may be a read error. J is TRBJ2-1 and V is TRBV30; a weak D match, TRBD2 (5 bases). Germline V gene sequence: CDR1 GTSNPN, CDR2 SVGIG (reference sequence). The length of the CDR3 is 11 residues. The CDR3 DNA reads TGTGCCCGGAGGAGGAACAATGAGCAGTTCTTC. Amino acid sequence: CARRRNNEQFF.

This CDR3 is CASSSFSVNTEAFF. The CDR3 DNA sequence: TGCGCCAGCTCCTCATTTTCTGTGAACACTGAAGCTTTCTTT. The chain uses TRBV5-1 and TRBJ1-1; D ambiguous. The CDR3 is made up of 14 amino acids. CDR1 and CDR2 (germline): SGHRS, YFSETQ. V was shortened by 7 bases and J by 0 bases, with 13 bases between the two germline ends.